Each of the 19 T cell receptor beta chains below was sequenced from the same sample in a study of T cells in localized non-small cell lung cancer. The protocol was immunoSEQ multiplex PCR, while the TCRdb copy is restricted to in-frame clones and leaves out a portion. The sample lists roughly 34,000 clones; under 85% were seen once. The specimen comprised peripheral blood, sampled before any cancer treatment. These TCRs come from a male donor at least 60 years old with stage II squamous cell lung carcinoma.

The chain couples TRBV19 to TRBJ1-5; 8 bases fit TRBD1. CDR3 length: 15 residues. The V and J ends lost 3 bases and 6 bases, in that order; junction bases with no gene match: 7. Germline V gene sequence: CDR1 LNHDA, CDR2 SQIVND (reference sequence). CDR3 loop: CASSIMDREGQPQHF. CDR3 DNA sequence: TGTGCCAGTAGTATTATGGACAGGGAGGGTCAGCCCCAGCATTTT.

In this sample, this clone turned up a few times. V and J are TRBV12-2 and TRBJ1-1. TRBV12-2 is noted as a pseudogene. The CDR3 length is 19 residues. The CDR3 is CASRLATHLPNGIGTEAFF. CDR3 in DNA: TGTGCAAGTCGCTTAGCGACGCACCTCCCGAATGGAATTGGGACTGAAGCTTTCTTT.

The gene calls are TRBV5-1 and TRBJ2-2, with 7 bases aligning to TRBD1. This CDR3 comprises 18 residues. V was pared by 0 bases and J by 7 bases, with 15 bases of the junction left unmatched. Per the germline V gene, CDR1 is SGHRS and CDR2 is YFSETQ. Here the CDR3 DNA reads TGCGCCAGCAGCTTGGGGACCCGACTAAAAGGGGGCGGCGGGGAGCTGTTTTTT. This sequence encodes CASSLGTRLKGGGGELFF.

The chain recombines TRBV5-1 with TRBJ2-5; TRBD2 matches at 13 bases. Trimming cost V 7 bases and J 8 bases; bases outside gene matches: 11. This CDR3 region has 15 residues. The germline CDR1 and CDR2 sequences are SGHRS and YFSETQ. The chain's CDR3 is CASEVRTSGSSTQYF. CDR3 in DNA: TGCGCCAGCGAAGTCCGGACTAGCGGGAGTAGTACCCAGTACTTC.

This rearrangement joins TRBV4-3 to TRBJ1-3, with 7 bases aligning to TRBD1. The germline gives CDR1 LGHNA, CDR2 YSLEER. V was pared by 0 bases and J by 11 bases, with 22 bases of the junction left unmatched. The CDR3 has 19 residues. The CDR3 DNA reads TGCGCCAGCAGCCAAGATATCCCTGCTGGGACAGCAGAATGGAGCGCCATATATTTT. It is translated as CASSQDIPAGTAEWSAIYF.

V is TRBV7-2 and J is TRBJ2-5, with TRBD2 identical over 7 bases. After removal of 3 bases from V and 5 bases from J, the junction contained 9 bases not matched to a gene. Germline V gene sequence: CDR1 SGHTA, CDR2 FQGNSA. The CDR3 runs 15 residues. This CDR3 reads CASSFKAGESETQYF. CDR3 in DNA: TGTGCCAGCAGCTTTAAGGCGGGAGAGAGCGAGACCCAGTACTTC.

This clone was detected only a few times. The chain couples TRBV19 to TRBJ1-5; D is unclear. The CDR3 covers 20 residues. V was shortened by 2 bases and J by 2 bases, with 25 bases between the two germline ends. Per germline, CDR1 LNHDA and CDR2 SQIVND (reference sequence). CDR3: CASSIFRGSGLQYGNQPQHF. CDR3 sequence (DNA): TGTGCCAGTAGTATATTTCGTGGTTCAGGCTTGCAATATGGCAATCAGCCCCAGCATTTT.

This clone was observed once. The rearrangement joins TRBV5-4 to TRBJ2-3, with D hard to call. CDR3 size: 11 residues. Germline V gene sequence: CDR1 SGHNT, CDR2 YYREEE (reference sequence). The V and J ends lost 0 bases and 8 bases respectively, with 4 bases between them. The CDR3 nucleotides read TGTGCCAGCAGCTTGGAGGGTACGCAGTATTTT. As protein: CASSLEGTQYF.

The J gene is TRBJ2-3, the V gene TRBV6-5; weak D call: TRBD2 (6 bases). The CDR3 loop spans 13 amino acids. Germline CDR1 MNHEY, CDR2 SVGAGI. The V gene lost 6 bases and the J gene lost 6 bases, with 13 bases spanning the gap. CDR3 residues: CASRRDSRDTQYF. CDR3 coding DNA: TGTGCCAGCAGAAGGGACTCGCGGGATACGCAGTATTTT.

The chain combines TRBV7-2 with TRBJ2-3; D remains ambiguous. The CDR3 sequence is 14 residues long. Germline CDR1 SGHTA, CDR2 FQGNSA. The V end was cut by 1 base, the J end by 3 bases, with 8 bases between. This CDR3 reads CASSLVSQTDTQYF. In nucleotides, the CDR3 is TGTGCCAGCAGCTTAGTTAGCCAAACAGATACGCAGTATTTT.

V gene TRBV6-1 combines with J gene TRBJ1-1, with 7 bases matching TRBD1. Germline assignment: CDR1 MNHNS and CDR2 SASEGT. V lost 5 bases to trimming and J lost 11 bases; unmatched junction nucleotides: 17. The CDR3 consists of 15 residues. The CDR3 DNA reads as TGTGCCAGCAGTTCGCTGGACAGGTTGGGTGGCGTTGCTTTCTTT. It codes for CASSSLDRLGGVAFF.

In this sample, this clone turned up once. The gene calls are TRBV19 and TRBJ1-1; D perhaps matches TRBD1 (6 bases). Germline CDR1 reads LNHDA; CDR2 reads SQIVND (reference sequence). The CDR3 spans 13 residues. The V and J ends lost 7 bases and 6 bases respectively, with 15 bases between them. CDR3 region: CASTLTGFSEAFF. The CDR3 coding sequence is TGTGCCAGTACCCTGACAGGTTTTTCTGAAGCTTTCTTT.

The table lists this clone with a few counts. The J gene is TRBJ1-1, the V gene TRBV12-5; perhaps TRBD1 as D (5 bases). Deletions cut 6 bases from V and 2 bases from J, with 10 bases between. The germline CDR1 and CDR2 sequences are LGHNT and FRNRAP. The CDR3 has 13 residues. In DNA form, the CDR3 reads TGTGCTAGTGGAGGGGCAGGCAACACTGAAGCTTTCTTT. It codes for CASGGAGNTEAFF. Supplemented by reference TRBV12-5 and TRBJ1-1, the full variable domain reads DARVTQTPRHKVTEMGQEVTMRCQPILGHNTVFWYRQTMMQGLELLAYFRNRAPLDDSGMPKDRFSAEMPDATLATLKIQPSEPRDSAVYFCASGGAGNTEAFFGQGTRLTVV.

The genes are TRBV11-3 and TRBJ1-1; TRBD1 aligns across 8 bases. The CDR3 spans 16 residues. The V gene end was trimmed by 5 bases and the J gene end by 5 bases; junction bases not matched to a gene: 13. Germline CDR1 and CDR2: SGHNT and YENEEA. The CDR3 DNA reads as TGTGCCAGCAGCAGGGACAGGCCCCTTGTGGATACTGAAGCTTTCTTT. It codes for CASSRDRPLVDTEAFF.

The chain employs TRBV18 and TRBJ1-3, with 7 bases identical to TRBD1. CDR1 and CDR2 (germline): KGHSH, LQKENI. This CDR3 has 22 residues. V lost 3 bases to trimming and J lost 2 bases; unmatched junction nucleotides: 25. This CDR3 reads CASSPDKTAGQSTGRPGNTIYF. CDR3 in DNA: TGTGCCAGCTCACCGGATAAAACAGCGGGACAGAGCACAGGCCGCCCTGGAAACACCATATATTTT.

This chain uses TRBV5-1 with TRBJ1-3, with 8 nucleotides matching TRBD1. Trimming removed 0 bases from V and 2 bases from J; junction bases left unmatched: 10. Germline V gene lookup returns CDR1 SGHRS and CDR2 YFSETQ. The CDR3 covers 18 residues. The CDR3 loop is CASSLVVATGEAGNTIYF. The DNA for the CDR3 is TGCGCCAGCAGCTTGGTGGTGGCGACAGGGGAGGCTGGAAACACCATATATTTT. The complete variable domain, with remaining parts taken from reference TRBV5-1 and TRBJ1-3, reads KAGVTQTPRYLIKTRGQQVTLSCSPISGHRSVSWYQQTPGQGLQFLFEYFSETQRNKGNFPGRFSGRQFSNSRSEMNVSTLELGDSALYLCASSLVVATGEAGNTIYFGEGSWLTVV.

This chain joins TRBV7-6 and TRBJ1-6, with D possibly being TRBD1 (5 bases). The CDR3 consists of 14 residues. Trimming cost V 2 bases and J 10 bases, with 12 bases left between them. In germline, CDR1 is SGHVS, CDR2 FNYEAQ. DNA of the CDR3: TGTGCCAGCAGCTTACAAGGGGTTCGGTCACCCCTCCACTTT. Amino acids: CASSLQGVRSPLHF.

The gene calls are TRBV7-6 and TRBJ1-1, with 7 nucleotides matching TRBD1. With 5 bases clipped from V and 4 bases from J, the junction kept 10 bases outside the gene matches. The germline V gene has CDR1 SGHVS and CDR2 FNYEAQ. The length of the CDR3 is 15 residues. The CDR3 here is CASSRAGGGVTEAFF. The CDR3 DNA follows: TGTGCCAGCAGCCGCGCGGGAGGGGGCGTCACTGAAGCTTTCTTT.

The rearrangement joins TRBV4-1 to TRBJ2-1, with D possibly called TRBD1 or TRBD2 (7 bases each). The CDR3 sequence is 18 residues long. Trimming pared 0 bases from V and 4 bases from J, leaving 19 bases between. Germline V CDR1 and CDR2: MGHRA, YSYEKL. CDR3 residues: CASSQDQGGGPYYNEQFF. CDR3 in DNA: TGCGCCAGCAGCCAAGATCAGGGGGGGGGCCCGTATTACAATGAGCAGTTCTTC.